The 9 T cell receptor beta chains listed next were all sequenced from one sample in a study of technical replicates of blood from a handful of donors (TCRdb year 2017). The method was the immunoSEQ multiplex PCR assay. TCRdb mirrors the immuneACCESS table, restricted to in-frame sequences. Some clones are absent from its copies; in checked studies, under half trace to an unresolved V gene, and the reason for the others is unknown. The sample table shows more than 45,000 clones, and 90% to 95% are seen once. About 3.8% of the sample belongs to the ten largest clones. The sample consisted of PBMCs. Receptors were obtained from a human donor in good health. Some clones in this sample may be carry-over from other donors' samples.

The gene calls are TRBV27 and TRBJ1-2; D gene unclear. The CDR3 totals 13 residues. V lost 3 bases and J 7 bases, leaving 12 bases between the germline ends. The germline V gene has CDR1 MNHEY and CDR2 SMNVEV (reference sequence). The CDR3 spells CASSFSPVLGYTF. The CDR3 DNA reads as TGTGCCAGCAGTTTTTCCCCTGTTCTTGGCTACACCTTC.

The V and J genes are TRBV30 and TRBJ2-3; D uncertain. V lost 2 bases to trimming and J lost 2 bases, with 11 bases between them. There are 14 residues in the CDR3. Germline loops: CDR1 GTSNPN, CDR2 SVGIG (reference sequence). This CDR3 reads CAWSIGITTDTQYF. DNA of the CDR3: TGTGCCTGGAGTATCGGTATTACCACAGATACGCAGTATTTT.

CDR3 DNA sequence: TGCAGCGTTGAGGTTCTAGCCCAAGGGCCCCAGTACTTC. Translated, it gives CSVEVLAQGPQYF. The chain uses TRBV29-1 and TRBJ2-5, with TRBD2 as a possible D gene (5 bases). The CDR3 is made up of 13 amino acids. Trimming took 3 bases from V and 9 from J, leaving 17 bases between them. CDR1 is SQVTM and CDR2 is ANQGSEA in the germline V gene.

V usage is TRBV7-9 and J usage is TRBJ2-7; TRBD2 matches at 10 bases. J lost 3 bases, V lost 5 bases, and 7 bases had no gene match. There are 15 residues in the CDR3. From germline, CDR1 is SEHNR and CDR2 FQNEAQ (reference sequence). DNA of the CDR3: TGTGCCAGCAGCCGATCGGCTAGCGGGAGCTACGAGCAGTACTTC. Translation gives CASSRSASGSYEQYF. The whole variable domain, remainder taken from reference TRBV7-9 and TRBJ2-7, is DTGVSQNPRHKITKRGQNVTFRCDPISEHNRLYWYRQTLGQGPEFLTYFQNEAQLEKSRLLSDRFSAERPKGSFSTLEIQRTEQGDSAMYLCASSRSASGSYEQYFGPGTRLTVT.

The chain uses TRBV30 and TRBJ2-5, with D possibly being TRBD1 (6 bases). CDR3 size: 13 residues. V was shortened by 4 bases and J by 2 bases, with 11 bases between the two germline ends. Germline CDR1 GTSNPN, CDR2 SVGIG (reference sequence). CDR3 nucleotides: TGTGCCTGGACGACAGGCCGTCAAGAGACCCAGTACTTC. This codes for CAWTTGRQETQYF.

The chain recombines TRBV5-4 with TRBJ1-3, with D unclear. The V and J ends lost 5 bases and 5 bases respectively, with 11 bases between them. Germline-derived CDR1 and CDR2 are SGHNT and YYREEE (reference sequence). The CDR3 is made up of 13 amino acids. The CDR3 is CASREKERNTIYF. In nucleotides, the CDR3 is TGTGCCAGCAGGGAGAAAGAGAGAAACACCATATATTTT.

The rearrangement joins TRBV28 to TRBJ1-2; 7 bases match TRBD1. The V and J ends lost 5 bases and 8 bases, in that order; junction bases with no gene match: 11. CDR3 length: 14 amino acids. Germline CDR1 is MDHEN and CDR2 is SYDVKM. CDR3 sequence (DNA): TGTGCCAGCAGTACAGGGGCAACTATCGTAGGCTACACCTTC. Protein product: CASSTGATIVGYTF.

CDR3 sequence reads: CASSGGAGANNSPLHF. The CDR3 DNA reads as TGTGCCAGCAGTGGTGGGGCGGGGGCTAACAATTCACCCCTCCACTTT. V is TRBV6-4 and J is TRBJ1-6; D possibly corresponds to TRBD1 (6 bases). CDR1 and CDR2 from the germline V gene are MRHNA and SNTAGT. V was trimmed by 4 bases and J by 7 bases, leaving 17 bases between them. This CDR3 spans 16 amino acids.

This chain links TRBV7-2 with TRBJ1-5; D is unresolved. Trimming removed 1 base from V and 4 bases from J, with 11 bases in between. CDR3 length: 15 residues. From germline, CDR1 is SGHTA and CDR2 FQGNSA. The CDR3 region is CASSLGGSSNQPQHF. CDR3 sequence (DNA): TGTGCCAGCAGCTTAGGAGGCAGCTCTAATCAGCCCCAGCATTTT.